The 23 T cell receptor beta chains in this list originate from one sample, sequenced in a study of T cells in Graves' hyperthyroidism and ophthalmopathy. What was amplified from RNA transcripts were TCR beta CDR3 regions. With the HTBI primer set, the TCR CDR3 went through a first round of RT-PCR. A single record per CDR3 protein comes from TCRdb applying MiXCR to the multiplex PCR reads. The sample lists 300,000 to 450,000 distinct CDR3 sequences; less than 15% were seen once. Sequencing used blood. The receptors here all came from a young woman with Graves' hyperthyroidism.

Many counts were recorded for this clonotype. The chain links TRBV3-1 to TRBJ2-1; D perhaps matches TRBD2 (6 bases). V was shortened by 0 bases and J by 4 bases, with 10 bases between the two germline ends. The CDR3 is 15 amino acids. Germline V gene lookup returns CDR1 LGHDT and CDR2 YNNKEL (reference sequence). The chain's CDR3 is CASSQDTGEYNEQFF. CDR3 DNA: TGTGCCAGCAGCCAAGATACGGGAGAGTACAATGAGCAGTTCTTC.

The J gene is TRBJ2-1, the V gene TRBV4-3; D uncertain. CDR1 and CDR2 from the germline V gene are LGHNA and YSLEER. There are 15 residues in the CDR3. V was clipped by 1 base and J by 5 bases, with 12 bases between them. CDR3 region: CASSQGRLLNNEQFF. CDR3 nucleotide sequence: TGCGCCAGCAGCCAAGGGCGCTTACTAAACAATGAGCAGTTCTTC.

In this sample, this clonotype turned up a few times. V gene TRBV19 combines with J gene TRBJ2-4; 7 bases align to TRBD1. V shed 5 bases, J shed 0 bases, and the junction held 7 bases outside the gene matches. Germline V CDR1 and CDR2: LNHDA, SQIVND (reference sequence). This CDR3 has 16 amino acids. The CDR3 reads CASSLGQTLAKNIQYF. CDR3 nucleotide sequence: TGTGCCAGTAGTCTGGGACAGACCCTAGCCAAAAACATTCAGTACTTC.

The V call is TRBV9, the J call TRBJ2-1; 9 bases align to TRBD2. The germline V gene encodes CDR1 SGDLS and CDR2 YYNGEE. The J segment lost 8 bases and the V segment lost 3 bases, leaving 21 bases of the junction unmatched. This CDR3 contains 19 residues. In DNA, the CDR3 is TGTGCCAGCAGCGGCAGCTTTAGCGGGAGAGGCAGTTGGATGGATGAGCAGTTCTTC. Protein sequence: CASSGSFSGRGSWMDEQFF. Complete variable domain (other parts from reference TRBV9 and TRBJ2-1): DSGVTQTPKHLITATGQRVTLRCSPRSGDLSVYWYQQSLDQGLQFLIQYYNGEERAKGNILERFSAQQFPDLHSELNLSSLELGDSALYFCASSGSFSGRGSWMDEQFFGPGTRLTVL.

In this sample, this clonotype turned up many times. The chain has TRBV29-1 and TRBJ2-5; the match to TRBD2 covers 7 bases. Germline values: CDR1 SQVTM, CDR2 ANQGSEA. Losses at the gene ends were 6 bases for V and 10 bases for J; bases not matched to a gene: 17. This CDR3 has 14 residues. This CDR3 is CSVPWGGPKINQYF. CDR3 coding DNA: TGCAGCGTCCCGTGGGGGGGTCCCAAGATTAACCAGTACTTC.

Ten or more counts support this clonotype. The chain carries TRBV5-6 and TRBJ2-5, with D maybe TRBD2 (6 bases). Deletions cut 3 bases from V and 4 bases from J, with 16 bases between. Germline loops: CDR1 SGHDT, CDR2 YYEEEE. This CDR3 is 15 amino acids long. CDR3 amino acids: CASSSAEGAGETQYF. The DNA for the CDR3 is TGTGCCAGCAGCTCGGCGGAGGGTGCGGGAGAGACCCAGTACTTC.

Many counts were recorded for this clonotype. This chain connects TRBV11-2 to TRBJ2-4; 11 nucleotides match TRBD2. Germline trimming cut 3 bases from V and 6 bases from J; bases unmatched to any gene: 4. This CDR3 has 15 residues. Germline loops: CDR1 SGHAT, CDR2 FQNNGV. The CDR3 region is CASSLTSGNTNIQYF. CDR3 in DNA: TGTGCCAGCAGCTTGACTAGCGGGAATACAAACATTCAGTACTTC.

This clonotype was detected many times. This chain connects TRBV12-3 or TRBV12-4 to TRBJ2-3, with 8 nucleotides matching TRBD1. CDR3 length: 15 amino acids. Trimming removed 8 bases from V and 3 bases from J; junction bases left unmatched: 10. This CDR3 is CASRPTGVRTDTQYF. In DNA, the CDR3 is TGTGCCAGCCGCCCGACAGGGGTAAGGACAGATACGCAGTATTTT.

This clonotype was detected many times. In DNA form, the CDR3 reads TGTGCCAGCAGCTCCGGGACGGGGACCTACGAGCAGTACTTC. Translated: CASSSGTGTYEQYF. The V call is TRBV7-9, the J call TRBJ2-7; D is perhaps TRBD1 or TRBD2 (5 bases each). With 4 bases removed from V and 2 bases from J, the gap between germline ends came to 12 bases. In germline, CDR1 is SEHNR, CDR2 FQNEAQ (reference sequence). The CDR3 extends over 14 amino acids.

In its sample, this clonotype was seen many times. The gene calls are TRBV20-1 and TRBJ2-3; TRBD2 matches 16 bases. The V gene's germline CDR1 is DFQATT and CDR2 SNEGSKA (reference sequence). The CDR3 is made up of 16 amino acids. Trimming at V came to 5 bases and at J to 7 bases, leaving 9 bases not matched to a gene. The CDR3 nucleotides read TGCAGTGCTGTAGGGACTAGCGGGAGGGAACCATATACGCAGTATTTT. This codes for CSAVGTSGREPYTQYF.

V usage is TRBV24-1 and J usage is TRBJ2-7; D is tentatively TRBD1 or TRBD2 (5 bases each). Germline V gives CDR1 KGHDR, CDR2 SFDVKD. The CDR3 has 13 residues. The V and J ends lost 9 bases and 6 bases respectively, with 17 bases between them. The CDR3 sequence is CATGNAPGGEQYF. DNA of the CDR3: TGTGCCACCGGTAACGCCCCTGGGGGCGAGCAGTACTTC.

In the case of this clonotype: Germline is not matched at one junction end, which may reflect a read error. The CDR3: CASSPNRDTEAFF. The DNA for the CDR3 is TGCGCCAGCTCACCGAACAGGGACACTGAAGCTTTCTTT. The chain has TRBV18 and TRBJ1-1; maybe TRBD1 (6 bases). CDR1 is KGHSH, CDR2 LQKENI, per germline. The CDR3 sequence is 13 residues long.

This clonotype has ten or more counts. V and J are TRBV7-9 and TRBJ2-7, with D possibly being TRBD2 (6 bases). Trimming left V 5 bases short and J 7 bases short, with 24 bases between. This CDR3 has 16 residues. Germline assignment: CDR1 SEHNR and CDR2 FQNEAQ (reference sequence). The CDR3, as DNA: TGTGCCAGCAGCCCCGGGGGTGCTATACCGTATTCGGAGCAGTACTTC. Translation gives CASSPGGAIPYSEQYF.

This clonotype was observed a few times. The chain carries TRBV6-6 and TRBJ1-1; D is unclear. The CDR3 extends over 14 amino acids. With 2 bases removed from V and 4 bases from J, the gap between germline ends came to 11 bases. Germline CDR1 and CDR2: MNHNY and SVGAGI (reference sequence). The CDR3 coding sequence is TGTGCCAGCAGTTACCTCCCGAGGGCCACTGAAGCTTTCTTT. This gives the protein CASSYLPRATEAFF.

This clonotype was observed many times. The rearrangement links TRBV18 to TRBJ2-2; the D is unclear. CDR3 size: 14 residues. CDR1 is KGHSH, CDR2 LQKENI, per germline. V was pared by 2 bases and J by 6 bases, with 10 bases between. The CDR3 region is CASSPFDRSGELFF. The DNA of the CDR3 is TGTGCCAGCTCACCATTTGATCGATCCGGGGAGCTGTTTTTT.

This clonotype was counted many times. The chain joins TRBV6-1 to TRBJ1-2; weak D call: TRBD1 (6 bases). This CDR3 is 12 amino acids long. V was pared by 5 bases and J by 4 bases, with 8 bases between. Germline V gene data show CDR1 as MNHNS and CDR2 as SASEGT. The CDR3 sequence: CASSPTGYGYTF. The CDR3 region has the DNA TGTGCCAGCAGTCCGACAGGCTATGGCTACACCTTC.

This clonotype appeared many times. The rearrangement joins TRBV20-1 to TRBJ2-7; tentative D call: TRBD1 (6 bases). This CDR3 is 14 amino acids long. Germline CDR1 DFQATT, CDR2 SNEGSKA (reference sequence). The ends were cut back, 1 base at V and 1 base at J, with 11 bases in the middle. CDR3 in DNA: TGCAGTGCTAGAGGGGCAGGGGAATCCTACGAGCAGTACTTC. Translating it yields CSARGAGESYEQYF.

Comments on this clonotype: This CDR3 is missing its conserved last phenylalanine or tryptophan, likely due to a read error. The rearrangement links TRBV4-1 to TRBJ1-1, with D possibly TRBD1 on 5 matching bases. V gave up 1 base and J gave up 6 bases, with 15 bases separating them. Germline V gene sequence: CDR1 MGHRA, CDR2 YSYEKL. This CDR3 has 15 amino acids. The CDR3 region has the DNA TGCGCCAGCAGCCAAGTCGGTCAGGGAAACCCTGAAGCTTTCCTT. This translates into CASSQVGQGNPEAFL.

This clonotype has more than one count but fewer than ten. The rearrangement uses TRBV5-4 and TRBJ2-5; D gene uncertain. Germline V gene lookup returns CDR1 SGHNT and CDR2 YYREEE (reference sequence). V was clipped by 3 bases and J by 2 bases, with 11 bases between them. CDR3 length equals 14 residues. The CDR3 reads CASSSGLTQETQYF. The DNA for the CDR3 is TGTGCCAGCAGCTCAGGATTAACGCAAGAGACCCAGTACTTC. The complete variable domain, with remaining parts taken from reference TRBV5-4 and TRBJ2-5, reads ETGVTQSPTHLIKTRGQQVTLRCSSQSGHNTVSWYQQALGQGPQFIFQYYREEENGRGNFPPRFSGLQFPNYSSELNVNALELDDSALYLCASSSGLTQETQYFGPGTRLLVL.

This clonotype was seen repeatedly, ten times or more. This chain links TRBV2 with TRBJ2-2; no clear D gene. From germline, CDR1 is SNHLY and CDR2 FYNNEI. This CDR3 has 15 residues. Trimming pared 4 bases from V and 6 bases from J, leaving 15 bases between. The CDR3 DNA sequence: TGTGCCAGCAGTGTGCGGAGACGTGAGGCCGGGGAGCTGTTTTTT. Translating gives CASSVRRREAGELFF.

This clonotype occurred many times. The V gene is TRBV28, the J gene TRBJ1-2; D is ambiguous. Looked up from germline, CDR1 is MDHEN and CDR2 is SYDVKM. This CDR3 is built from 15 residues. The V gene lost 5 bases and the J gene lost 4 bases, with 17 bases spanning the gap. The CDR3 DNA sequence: TGTGCCAGCAGTACCCCCTACGGGGAAGGCTATGGCTACACCTTC. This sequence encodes CASSTPYGEGYGYTF.

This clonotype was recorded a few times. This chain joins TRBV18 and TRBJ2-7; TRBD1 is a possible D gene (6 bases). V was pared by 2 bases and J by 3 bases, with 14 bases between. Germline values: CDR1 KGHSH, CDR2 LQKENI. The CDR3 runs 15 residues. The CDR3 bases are TGTGCCAGCTCACCAGGCCAGGGGATAAACTACGAGCAGTACTTC. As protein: CASSPGQGINYEQYF.

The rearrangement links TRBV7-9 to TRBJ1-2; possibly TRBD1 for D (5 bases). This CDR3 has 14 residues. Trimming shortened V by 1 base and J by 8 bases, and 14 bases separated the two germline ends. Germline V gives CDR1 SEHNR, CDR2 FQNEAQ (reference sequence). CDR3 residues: CASSLEQWGRGYTF. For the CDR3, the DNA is TGTGCCAGCAGCTTAGAACAATGGGGGAGAGGCTACACCTTC.